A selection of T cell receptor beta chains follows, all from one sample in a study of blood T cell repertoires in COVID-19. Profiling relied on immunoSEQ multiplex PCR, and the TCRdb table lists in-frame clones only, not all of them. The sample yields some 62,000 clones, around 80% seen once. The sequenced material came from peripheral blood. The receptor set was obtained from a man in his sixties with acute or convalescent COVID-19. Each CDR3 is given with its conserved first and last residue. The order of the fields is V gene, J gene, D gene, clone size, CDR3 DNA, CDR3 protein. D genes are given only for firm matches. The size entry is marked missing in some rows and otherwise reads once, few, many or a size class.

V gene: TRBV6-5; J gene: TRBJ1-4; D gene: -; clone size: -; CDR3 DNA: TGTGCCAGCAGTTACCGGGGAGGTAATGAAAAACTGTTTTTT; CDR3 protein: CASSYRGGNEKLFF
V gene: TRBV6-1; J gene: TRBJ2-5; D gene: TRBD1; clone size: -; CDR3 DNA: TGTGCCAGCAGTTGGGACAGTAAAGAGACCCAGTACTTC; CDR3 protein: CASSWDSKETQYF
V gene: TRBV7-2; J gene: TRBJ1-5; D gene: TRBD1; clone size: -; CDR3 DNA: TGTGCCAGCAGCGGAGACAGGGATCAGCCCCAGCATTTT; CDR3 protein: CASSGDRDQPQHF
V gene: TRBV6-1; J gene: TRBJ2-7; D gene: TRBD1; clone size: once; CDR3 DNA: TGTGCCAGCAGTGAATCTTTGGGGACAGGGTACGAGCAGTACTTC; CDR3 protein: CASSESLGTGYEQYF
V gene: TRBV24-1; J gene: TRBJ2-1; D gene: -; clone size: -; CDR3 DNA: TGTGCCACCAGTGATTACACGAATGACCGGGCGGGTGAGCAGTTCTTC; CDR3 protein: CATSDYTNDRAGEQFF
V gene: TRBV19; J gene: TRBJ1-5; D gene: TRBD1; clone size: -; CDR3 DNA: TGTGCCAGTTCACAGGGGGCCCAAGGAAATCAGCCCCAGCATTTT; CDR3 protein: CASSQGAQGNQPQHF
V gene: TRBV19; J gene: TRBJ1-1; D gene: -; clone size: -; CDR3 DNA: TGTGCCAGTAGTATAGATATTAGCACTGAAGCTTTCTTT; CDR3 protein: CASSIDISTEAFF
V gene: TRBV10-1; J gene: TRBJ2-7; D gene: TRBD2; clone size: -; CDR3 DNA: TGCGCCAGCAGTGAGACCGGGACTAGCGGAGGGGACGAGCAGTACTTC; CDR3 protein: CASSETGTSGGDEQYF
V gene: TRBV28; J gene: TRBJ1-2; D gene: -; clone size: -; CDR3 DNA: TGTGCCAGCAGTTTTGCAGGGCCTAACTATGGCTACACCTTC; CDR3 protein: CASSFAGPNYGYTF
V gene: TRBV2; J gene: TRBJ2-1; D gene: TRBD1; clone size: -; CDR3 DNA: TGTGCCAGCAAGGATGGGACAGGGGACAATGAGCAGTTCTTC; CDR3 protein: CASKDGTGDNEQFF
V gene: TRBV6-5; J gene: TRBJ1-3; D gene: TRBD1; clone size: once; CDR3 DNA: TGTGCCAGCAGCCGACAGGGGGCTAGTGGAAACACCATATATTTT; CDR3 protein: CASSRQGASGNTIYF
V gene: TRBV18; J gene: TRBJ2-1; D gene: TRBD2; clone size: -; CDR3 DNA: TGTGCCAGCTCACCTGAGCGGGAGGGGCAGTTCTTC; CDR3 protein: CASSPEREGQFF
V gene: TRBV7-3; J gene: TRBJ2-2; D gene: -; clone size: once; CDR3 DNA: TGTGCCAGCAGCTTACTAGCGAACACCGGGGAGCTGTTTTTT; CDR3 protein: CASSLLANTGELFF
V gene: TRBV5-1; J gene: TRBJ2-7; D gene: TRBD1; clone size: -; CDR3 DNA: TGCGCCAGCAGCCCCCAACAGGCGCAGGGGGTCTCGGGGCAGTACTTC; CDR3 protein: CASSPQQAQGVSGQYF
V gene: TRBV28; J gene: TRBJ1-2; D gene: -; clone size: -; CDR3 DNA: TGTGCCAGCAGTTTGTCCAGGGTAGGCTACACCTTC; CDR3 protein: CASSLSRVGYTF
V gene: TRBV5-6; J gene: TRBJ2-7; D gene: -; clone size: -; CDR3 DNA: TGTGCCAGCAGCCGGCGTCGGGGGAGAACCTCCTACGAGCAGTACTTC; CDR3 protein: CASSRRRGRTSYEQYF
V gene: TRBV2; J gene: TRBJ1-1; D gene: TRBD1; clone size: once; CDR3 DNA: TGTGCCAGCAGACAGGACAGGGGGCGGTACACTGAAGCTTTCTTT; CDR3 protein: CASRQDRGRYTEAFF
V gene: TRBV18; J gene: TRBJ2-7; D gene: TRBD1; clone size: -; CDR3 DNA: TGTGCCAGCTCACCAATCAGGGGACAGGGATCTAACGAGCAGTACTTC; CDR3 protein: CASSPIRGQGSNEQYF
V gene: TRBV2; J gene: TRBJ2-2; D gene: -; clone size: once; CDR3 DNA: TGTGCCAGCAGTGTTTTGGGCGGGGACACCGGGGAGCTGTTTTTT; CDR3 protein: CASSVLGGDTGELFF
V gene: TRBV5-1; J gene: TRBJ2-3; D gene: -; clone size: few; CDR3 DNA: TGCGCCAGCAGCTTGGACAACACAGATACGCAGTATTTT; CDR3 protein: CASSLDNTDTQYF
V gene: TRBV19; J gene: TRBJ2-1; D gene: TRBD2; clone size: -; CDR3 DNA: TGTGCCACACAGACTAGCGGAGTCTACAATGAGCAGTTCTTC; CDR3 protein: CATQTSGVYNEQFF
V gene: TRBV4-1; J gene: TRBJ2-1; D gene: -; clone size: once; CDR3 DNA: TGCGCCAGCAGCCAAGGGATTTCAGGGCACAATGAGCAGTTCTTC; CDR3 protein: CASSQGISGHNEQFF
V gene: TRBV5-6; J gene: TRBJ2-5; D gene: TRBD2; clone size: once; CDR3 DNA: TGTGCCAGCAGCTTGACTAGCGGAGCCCAAGAGACCCAGTACTTC; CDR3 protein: CASSLTSGAQETQYF
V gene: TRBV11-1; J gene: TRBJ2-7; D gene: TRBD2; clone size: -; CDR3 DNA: TGTGCCAGCAGCTACGGGGGGGAGCAGTACTTC; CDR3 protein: CASSYGGEQYF
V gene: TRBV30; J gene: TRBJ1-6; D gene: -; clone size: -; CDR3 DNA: TGTGCCTGGAGTGTTGGACTAAAGGGTAATTCACCCCTCCACTTT; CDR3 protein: CAWSVGLKGNSPLHF
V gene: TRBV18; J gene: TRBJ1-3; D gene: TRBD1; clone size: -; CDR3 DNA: TGTGCCAGCTCACCGGGACAGGGCGGGAACACCATATATTTT; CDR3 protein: CASSPGQGGNTIYF